The 25 T cell receptor beta chains below all came from one sample that was sequenced in a study of response to subunit inactivated influenza vaccine. Each CDR3 protein is one row after TCRdb ran MiXCR on the RT-PCR reads. The profile covers around 490,000 distinct CDR3 sequences, with approximately 7.1% appearing a single time and over 10% taken by the ten largest. Sequenced material: PBMCs from blood, taken 23 months after vaccination. Every receptor here comes from a man aged 45 to 75 who received an inactivated influenza vaccine.

This clonotype has a handful of counts. The chain is built from TRBV15 and TRBJ2-1; D is unresolved. CDR1 and CDR2 (germline): LNHNV, YYDKDF (reference sequence). V dropped 1 base and J dropped 0 bases, with 4 bases sitting between them. The CDR3 has 14 residues. The CDR3 DNA reads as TGTGCCACCAGCAGAGTAGGCTCCTACAATGAGCAGTTCTTC. Its translation is CATSRVGSYNEQFF.

The DNA of the CDR3 is TGTGCCAGCAGTCCTGGACAGAAGGCTGAAGCTTTCTTT. This codes for CASSPGQKAEAFF. The rearrangement joins TRBV4-2 to TRBJ1-1; D might be TRBD1 (6 bases). CDR1 and CDR2 from the germline V gene are LGHNA and YNFKEQ. The CDR3 sequence is 13 residues long. The germline V and J ends were trimmed by 6 bases and 6 bases, with 14 bases remaining between them.

This clonotype was counted at least ten times. The chain joins TRBV6-1 to TRBJ2-3, with D possibly called TRBD1 or TRBD2 (5 bases each). This CDR3 has 15 residues. Trimming removed 6 bases from V and 2 bases from J, with 15 bases in between. Germline lookup yields CDR1 MNHNS and CDR2 SASEGT. DNA for the CDR3: TGTGCCAGCAGGATTGGGGACGGGGTCACAGATACGCAGTATTTT. Its translation is CASRIGDGVTDTQYF.

This clonotype has ten or more counts. The chain has TRBV10-3 and TRBJ1-1; D remains unclear. V shed 5 bases and J shed 8 bases, with 12 bases lying between them. The CDR3 extends over 12 amino acids. Per germline, CDR1 ENHRY and CDR2 SYGVKD. CDR3 loop: CAISKGDIEAFF. CDR3 nucleotides: TGTGCCATCAGTAAAGGCGATATCGAAGCTTTCTTT.

V and J are TRBV6-2 or TRBV6-3 and TRBJ2-1; tentatively, D is TRBD1 (8 bases). Trimming removed 6 bases at V and 8 bases at J, with 23 bases between. The CDR3 consists of 16 residues. Germline lookup yields CDR1 MNHEY and CDR2 SVGEGT. CDR3 DNA: TGTGCCAGCAGGGGGCTTGACAGGGGCGGGGGCGATGAGCAGTTCTTC. This encodes CASRGLDRGGGDEQFF.

The chain is built from TRBV2 and TRBJ1-5, with D unclear. In germline, CDR1 is SNHLY, CDR2 FYNNEI. CDR3 length: 15 amino acids. V was shortened by 5 bases and J by 0 bases, with 11 bases between the two germline ends. CDR3 nucleotides: TGTGCCAGCAGTCAGGCCCATTATAGCAATCAGCCCCAGCATTTT. Its translation: CASSQAHYSNQPQHF.

Only a few counts were recorded for this clonotype. This chain connects TRBV28 to TRBJ2-1; perhaps D is TRBD1 or TRBD2 (5 bases each). This CDR3 has 17 amino acids. In germline, CDR1 is MDHEN, CDR2 SYDVKM. Deletions cut 4 bases from V and 3 bases from J, with 19 bases between. CDR3: CASSSSRGTRIYNEQFF. The CDR3 region has the DNA TGTGCCAGCAGTTCATCCCGGGGCACCCGGATCTACAATGAGCAGTTCTTC.

This clonotype appeared many times. The rearrangement joins TRBV18 to TRBJ2-7; D is possibly TRBD2 (6 bases). The CDR3 length is 16 residues. Germline CDR1 KGHSH, CDR2 LQKENI. Trimming cost V 3 bases and J 3 bases, with 18 bases left between them. Here the CDR3 reads CASSPSAGGKGYEQYF. The CDR3 nucleotides are TGTGCCAGCTCACCCTCAGCTGGGGGGAAAGGCTACGAGCAGTACTTC. Together with reference TRBV18 and TRBJ2-7, the CDR3 gives the full variable domain: NAGVMQNPRHLVRRRGQEARLRCSPMKGHSHVYWYRQLPEEGLKFMVYLQKENIIDESGMPKERFSAEFPKEGPSILRIQQVVRGDSAAYFCASSPSAGGKGYEQYFGPGTRLTVT.

The genes are TRBV14 and TRBJ2-7; 11 positions agree with TRBD2. This CDR3 region has 14 residues. After removal of 1 base from V and 4 bases from J, the junction contained 0 bases not matched to a gene. Germline CDR1 is SGHDN and CDR2 is FVKESK. CDR3 residues: CASSQGLAGYEQYF. DNA for the CDR3: TGTGCCAGCAGCCAAGGACTAGCGGGGTACGAGCAGTACTTC. Filled out from reference TRBV14 and TRBJ2-7, the complete variable domain reads EAGVTQFPSHSVIEKGQTVTLRCDPISGHDNLYWYRRVMGKEIKFLLHFVKESKQDESGMPNNRFLAERTGGTYSTLKVQPAELEDSGVYFCASSQGLAGYEQYFGPGTRLTVT.

This clonotype turned up a few times. This chain joins TRBV7-9 and TRBJ1-2; D not resolved. This CDR3 is built from 13 residues. The germline CDR1 and CDR2 sequences are SEHNR and FQNEAQ (reference sequence). The V and J ends lost 3 bases and 6 bases respectively, with 11 bases between them. CDR3 sequence reads: CASSLVAPHGYTF. The CDR3 DNA reads TGTGCCAGCAGCTTGGTGGCTCCCCATGGCTACACCTTC.

This clonotype was picked up a small number of times. The chain has TRBV7-8 and TRBJ2-7, with D perhaps matching TRBD2 (5 bases). Germline V gives CDR1 SGHVS, CDR2 FQNEAQ. CDR3 length: 15 residues. Trimming took 1 base from V and 0 from J, leaving 10 bases between them. CDR3 sequence (DNA): TGTGCCAGCAGCTTAGGAGGGATGGCCTCCTACGAGCAGTACTTC. This codes for CASSLGGMASYEQYF. The complete variable domain, with remaining parts taken from reference TRBV7-8 and TRBJ2-7, reads GAGVSQSPRYKVAKRGQDVALRCDPISGHVSLFWYQQALGQGPEFLTYFQNEAQLDKSGLPSDRFFAERPEGSVSTLKIQRTQQEDSAVYLCASSLGGMASYEQYFGPGTRLTVT.

The chain links TRBV9 to TRBJ2-7, with D tentatively TRBD2 (6 bases). Per the germline V gene, CDR1 is SGDLS and CDR2 is YYNGEE. CDR3 length: 14 amino acids. The ends were cut back, 4 bases at V and 5 bases at J, with 16 bases in the middle. CDR3 in DNA: TGTGCCAGCAGCATAAGGGACTGGAGCCACGAGCAGTACTTC. Amino acid sequence: CASSIRDWSHEQYF. The full variable domain, rest sourced from reference TRBV9 and TRBJ2-7, is DSGVTQTPKHLITATGQRVTLRCSPRSGDLSVYWYQQSLDQGLQFLIQYYNGEERAKGNILERFSAQQFPDLHSELNLSSLELGDSALYFCASSIRDWSHEQYFGPGTRLTVT.

This clonotype was detected many times. CDR3 DNA: TGTGCCAGCAGCTTGGGAACAGAAGATACGCAGTATTTT. Residues: CASSLGTEDTQYF. V is TRBV5-6 and J is TRBJ2-3; D is unclear. Germline V gene lookup returns CDR1 SGHDT and CDR2 YYEEEE. V lost 0 bases and J 5 bases, leaving 7 bases between the germline ends. The CDR3 length is 13 residues.

This clonotype was found many times. The chain joins TRBV10-2 to TRBJ1-1; no clear D. The germline CDR1 and CDR2 sequences are WSHSY and SAAADI. Trimming removed 8 bases from V and 1 base from J, with 14 bases in between. This CDR3 is built from 14 residues. The CDR3: CASETGYPNTEAFF. The DNA of the CDR3 is TGCGCCAGCGAGACGGGGTATCCGAACACTGAAGCTTTCTTT.

There are a few counts of this clonotype. The V and J genes are TRBV4-3 and TRBJ2-5, with D perhaps being TRBD1 or TRBD2 (6 bases each). Germline values: CDR1 LGHNA, CDR2 YSLEER. Trimming took 2 bases from V and 5 from J, leaving 15 bases between them. The CDR3 has 15 amino acids. The CDR3 nucleotides read TGCGCCAGCAGCCAATCGTTCGGGGGCGTGGAGACCCAGTACTTC. Translating it yields CASSQSFGGVETQYF.

As concerns this clonotype: This sequence may be a read error, since a much larger clone differs from it by one base. This chain links TRBV6-5 with TRBJ2-2; possible D gene TRBD1, 5 bases. Germline CDR1 is MNHEY and CDR2 is SVGAGI. V was pared by 7 bases and J by 10 bases, with 10 bases between. This CDR3 contains 11 residues. The CDR3 DNA reads as TGTGCCAGCATAGGGGCCGAGGAGCTGTTTTTT. The encoded protein is CASIGAEELFF.

This clonotype showed up many times. The rearrangement links TRBV11-2 to TRBJ2-5; maybe TRBD1 (5 bases). Germline CDR1 reads SGHAT; CDR2 reads FQNNGV. Trimming shortened V by 5 bases and J by 1 base, and 14 bases separated the two germline ends. There are 15 residues in the CDR3. The CDR3 loop reads CASSIVRQSQETQYF. CDR3 in DNA: TGTGCCAGCAGCATCGTGAGACAGAGCCAAGAGACCCAGTACTTC.

V and J are TRBV6-2 or TRBV6-3 and TRBJ2-3; 15 bases are a match to TRBD2. Per the germline V gene, CDR1 is MNHEY and CDR2 is SVGEGT. The CDR3 loop spans 15 amino acids. V lost 6 bases and J lost 8; bases outside the gene matches: 6. Here the CDR3 reads CASSRTSGGAATQYF. Written as DNA, the CDR3 is TGTGCCAGCAGCCGGACTAGCGGGGGGGCCGCTACGCAGTATTTT.

This clonotype appeared a few times. The V call is TRBV12-3 or TRBV12-4, the J call TRBJ2-2; D gene ambiguous. The CDR3 is made up of 13 amino acids. Trimming took off 4 bases at V and 4 bases at J, with 7 bases between the two ends. CDR3 residues: CASSSRVTGELFF. The CDR3 DNA sequence: TGTGCCAGCAGTTCCCGGGTCACCGGGGAGCTGTTTTTT.

This clonotype was recorded at least ten times. The gene calls are TRBV5-1 and TRBJ2-1; D possibly corresponds to TRBD1 (6 bases). The CDR3 has 14 amino acids. V was pared by 0 bases and J by 8 bases, with 12 bases between. Per germline, CDR1 SGHRS and CDR2 YFSETQ. CDR3 sequence reads: CASSLDLGAYEQFF. DNA of the CDR3: TGCGCCAGCAGCTTGGATCTGGGGGCCTATGAGCAGTTCTTC.

This clonotype was observed many times. The rearrangement uses TRBV5-5 and TRBJ1-3; no clear D gene. Germline V gene data show CDR1 as SGHKS and CDR2 as YYEKEE (reference sequence). CDR3 size: 13 residues. Trimming cost V 2 bases and J 2 bases, with 5 bases left between them. CDR3 sequence reads: CASSFGPGNTIYF. The CDR3 bases are TGTGCCAGCAGCTTTGGTCCTGGAAACACCATATATTTT.

V is TRBV10-3 and J is TRBJ2-3, with a tentative D call TRBD2 (5 bases). Trimming shortened V by 6 bases and J by 2 bases, and 15 bases separated the two germline ends. Germline V CDR1 and CDR2: ENHRY, SYGVKD. The CDR3 has 15 amino acids. The CDR3 sequence is CAISDREADTDTQYF. The CDR3 nucleotides read TGTGCCATCAGCGACCGGGAAGCTGACACAGATACGCAGTATTTT.

This clonotype was found a few times. The J gene is TRBJ2-3, the V gene TRBV7-6, with D hard to call. The CDR3 has 18 amino acids. V gave up 1 base and J gave up 0 bases, with 17 bases separating them. Germline lookup yields CDR1 SGHVS and CDR2 FNYEAQ. CDR3 nucleotides: TGTGCCAGCAGCTTAGGTACAGCCGATTCCTCTAGCACAGATACGCAGTATTTT. Amino acid sequence: CASSLGTADSSSTDTQYF.

V and J are TRBV20-1 and TRBJ2-1; 7 nucleotides line up with TRBD2. CDR3 size: 19 residues. J gave up 6 bases and V 0 bases, and 20 bases lay outside the gene matches. The germline V gene encodes CDR1 DFQATT and CDR2 SNEGSKA (reference sequence). The CDR3 bases are TGCAGTGCTAGAGATACCGAGCGGGGACTGCTCCTTTCTACCAATGAGCAGTTCTTC. It is translated as CSARDTERGLLLSTNEQFF.

This clonotype was counted between two and nine times. This rearrangement joins TRBV6-1 to TRBJ1-1, with D uncertain. CDR1 MNHNS and CDR2 SASEGT come from the germline V gene. Between the trimmed V and J ends, which lost 6 bases and 0 bases, there was a span of 14 bases. The CDR3 has 15 residues. The chain's CDR3 is CASSRDLDMNTEAFF. In DNA form, the CDR3 reads TGTGCCAGCAGCCGAGACTTGGATATGAACACTGAAGCTTTCTTT.